These 8 T cell receptor beta chains share one sample of origin, sequenced in a study of blood T cell repertoires in COVID-19. Measured with immunoSEQ multiplex PCR; TCRdb has only the in-frame clones, and not every one. Of 350,000 or so clones in the sample, around 91% were seen once. Material for sequencing was peripheral blood. Every receptor here comes from a man younger than 35 with active or convalescent COVID-19.

V and J are TRBV28 and TRBJ2-1, with 7 bases identical to TRBD1. Germline assignment: CDR1 MDHEN and CDR2 SYDVKM. V gave up 6 bases and J gave up 1 base; unmatched junction bases: 9. The CDR3 runs 16 residues. Written as DNA, the CDR3 is TGTGCCAGCAGGACCTCCACGGGACAGTCCTACAATGAGCAGTTCTTC. As protein: CASRTSTGQSYNEQFF.

The chain joins TRBV7-2 to TRBJ2-2, with D perhaps TRBD1 (5 bases). Per germline, CDR1 SGHTA and CDR2 FQGNSA. The CDR3 spans 16 residues. The V end was cut by 5 bases, the J end by 1 base, with 14 bases between. The CDR3 nucleotides read TGTGCCAGCAGCCCTGATGCAGGGCGGAACACCGGGGAGCTGTTTTTT. Its translation: CASSPDAGRNTGELFF.

The chain couples TRBV28 to TRBJ1-1; D unclear. The CDR3 has 12 residues. With 7 bases removed from V and 9 bases from J, the gap between germline ends came to 15 bases. Germline CDR1 is MDHEN and CDR2 is SYDVKM. The chain's CDR3 is CASITSAGKAFF. The CDR3 DNA sequence: TGTGCCAGCATCACCTCGGCGGGCAAAGCTTTCTTT.

The chain combines TRBV3-1 (or the pseudogene TRBV3-2) with TRBJ1-2; a weak D match, TRBD1 (6 bases). Germline CDR1 reads LGHDT; CDR2 reads YNNKEL (reference sequence). CDR3 length: 14 amino acids. V lost 7 bases to trimming and J lost 7 bases, with 19 bases between them. The CDR3 region is CASNREWGLGGYTF. In DNA form, the CDR3 reads TGTGCCAGCAACCGTGAATGGGGGCTTGGTGGCTACACCTTC.

V is TRBV2 and J is TRBJ2-2, with a tentative D call TRBD2 (6 bases). V dropped 6 bases and J dropped 6 bases, with 11 bases sitting between them. Per germline, CDR1 SNHLY and CDR2 FYNNEI. CDR3 length: 13 amino acids. For the CDR3, the DNA is TGTGCCAGCAGAACGACTAGTCCCGGGGAGCTGTTTTTT. Its translation is CASRTTSPGELFF.

This chain links TRBV28 with TRBJ1-5; no reliable D call. Trimming pared 3 bases from V and 0 bases from J, leaving 9 bases between. The CDR3 is 15 residues long. Germline V gene lookup returns CDR1 MDHEN and CDR2 SYDVKM. In nucleotides, the CDR3 is TGTGCCAGCAGTTTGGAGAGATATAGCAATCAGCCCCAGCATTTT. It yields the protein CASSLERYSNQPQHF.

The chain is built from TRBV6-5 and TRBJ2-7; tentative D call: TRBD1 (5 bases). This CDR3 has 14 residues. Between the trimmed V and J ends, which lost 0 bases and 7 bases, there was a span of 13 bases. Per the germline V gene, CDR1 is MNHEY and CDR2 is SVGAGI. CDR3 region: CASSYSTAYREQYF. CDR3 in DNA: TGTGCCAGCAGTTACTCGACAGCGTACAGGGAGCAGTACTTC.

The chain employs TRBV24-1 and TRBJ2-5; 7 bases fit TRBD2. Germline lookup yields CDR1 KGHDR and CDR2 SFDVKD. This CDR3 has 15 amino acids. V shed 4 bases and J 5 bases; nucleotides not matched to a gene: 9. CDR3 sequence reads: CATSDRRGGGETQYF. CDR3 DNA sequence: TGTGCCACCAGTGACCGCCGCGGGGGTGGGGAGACCCAGTACTTC.